The 32 T cell receptor beta chains reported below all come from one sample, sequenced in a study of blood T cell repertoires in COVID-19. The assay was immunoSEQ multiplex PCR, and TCRdb's table has in-frame clones only and misses some. In the table there are some 130,000 clones, 90% of which are singletons. The sequenced material came from peripheral blood. The receptors originated from a man aged 45-60 years with active COVID-19.

This chain connects TRBV5-5 to TRBJ1-3; no clear D gene. Germline CDR1 and CDR2: SGHKS and YYEKEE (reference sequence). Trimming pared 0 bases from V and 2 bases from J, leaving 6 bases between. This CDR3 is 14 amino acids long. The CDR3 region is CASSLGGTGNTIYF. CDR3 bases: TGTGCCAGCAGCTTGGGAGGGACTGGAAACACCATATATTTT. The full variable domain, rest sourced from reference TRBV5-5 and TRBJ1-3, is DAGVTQSPTHLIKTRGQQVTLRCSPISGHKSVSWYQQVLGQGPQFIFQYYEKEERGRGNFPDRFSARQFPNYSSELNVNALLLGDSALYLCASSLGGTGNTIYFGEGSWLTVV.

The V call is TRBV3-1 (or the pseudogene TRBV3-2), the J call TRBJ2-5, with no clear D. Germline V gives CDR1 LGHDT, CDR2 YNNKEL (reference sequence). Trimming stripped 1 base from V and 1 base from J, with 13 bases between. The CDR3 spans 16 residues. The CDR3, as DNA: TGTGCCAGCAGCCAAGTCGGTTTCGGCGGCCAAGAGACCCAGTACTTC. It specifies CASSQVGFGGQETQYF.

This rearrangement joins TRBV19 to TRBJ1-1; D might be TRBD1 (6 bases). This CDR3 has 14 residues. Trimming cost V 8 bases and J 0 bases, with 13 bases left between them. The V gene's germline CDR1 is LNHDA and CDR2 SQIVND (reference sequence). The CDR3 loop reads CASGAQGLNTEAFF. For the CDR3, the DNA is TGTGCCAGTGGGGCGCAGGGGCTGAACACTGAAGCTTTCTTT.

The chain recombines TRBV14 with TRBJ2-2; tentative D call: TRBD2 (7 bases). V was trimmed by 4 bases and J by 6 bases, leaving 12 bases between them. Germline CDR1 reads SGHDN; CDR2 reads FVKESK. This CDR3 has 14 residues. CDR3 nucleotide sequence: TGTGCCAGCAGCCTGCTAGGGGGGGCCGGGGAGCTGTTTTTT. Residues: CASSLLGGAGELFF.

J is TRBJ2-1 and V is TRBV19; 10 nucleotides agree with TRBD2. CDR1 and CDR2 (germline): LNHDA, SQIVND (reference sequence). This CDR3 is 17 amino acids long. Trimming took 1 base from V and 0 from J; bases not matched to a gene: 3. This CDR3 is CASSIVLAGPSYNEQFF. CDR3 DNA: TGTGCCAGTAGTATAGTACTAGCGGGGCCCTCCTACAATGAGCAGTTCTTC.

V is TRBV23-1 and J is TRBJ1-4; D is undetermined. TRBV23-1 has ORF status, its function being uncertain. Trimming cost V 9 bases and J 3 bases, with 11 bases left between them. CDR3 length equals 13 residues. CDR3 loop: CASRREPNEKLFF. In nucleotides, the CDR3 is TGCGCCAGTAGAAGGGAGCCTAATGAAAAACTGTTTTTT.

The rearrangement links TRBV9 to TRBJ1-3; D is uncertain. The V end was cut by 4 bases, the J end by 0 bases, with 8 bases between. The CDR3 length is 14 residues. From germline, CDR1 is SGDLS and CDR2 YYNGEE. The CDR3 DNA reads TGTGCCAGCAGCCTCAGAAACTCTGGAAACACCATATATTTT. It specifies CASSLRNSGNTIYF.

This clone was recorded only once. The V and J genes are TRBV6-5 and TRBJ1-2; the match to TRBD1 covers 7 bases. V lost 4 bases to trimming and J lost 5 bases; unmatched junction nucleotides: 4. Looked up from germline, CDR1 is MNHEY and CDR2 is SVGAGI. This CDR3 spans 13 amino acids. The CDR3 spells CASSSTGWYGYTF. Written as DNA, the CDR3 is TGTGCCAGCAGTTCGACAGGGTGGTATGGCTACACCTTC.

The chain couples TRBV4-1 to TRBJ2-7; TRBD2 matches at 11 bases. The CDR3 loop spans 18 amino acids. Trimming took 1 base from V and 0 from J; bases not matched to a gene: 8. Germline V gene sequence: CDR1 MGHRA, CDR2 YSYEKL. DNA of the CDR3: TGCGCCAGCAGCCAAGGGTGGACTAGCGGGTTGAGCTCCTACGAGCAGTACTTC. Translated: CASSQGWTSGLSSYEQYF.

The CDR3 sequence: CASSSSRDSRGYTF. CDR3 coding DNA: TGTGCCAGCAGTTCTTCCCGGGACAGCCGGGGCTACACCTTC. The chain recombines TRBV2 with TRBJ1-2; 7 nucleotides agree with TRBD1. Trimming cost V 5 bases and J 8 bases; bases outside gene matches: 11. The CDR3 spans 14 residues. From germline, CDR1 is SNHLY and CDR2 FYNNEI.

The chain links TRBV27 to TRBJ2-1, with 8 bases lining up with TRBD2. CDR1 MNHEY and CDR2 SMNVEV come from the germline V gene (reference sequence). The V gene end was trimmed by 7 bases and the J gene end by 5 bases; junction bases not matched to a gene: 4. The CDR3 consists of 13 residues. The chain's CDR3 is CASKGLDHNEQFF. CDR3 nucleotide sequence: TGTGCCAGCAAGGGACTAGATCACAATGAGCAGTTCTTC.

J is TRBJ2-7 and V is TRBV7-9, with unresolved D. Germline CDR1 is SEHNR and CDR2 is FQNEAQ (reference sequence). V lost 1 base, J lost 5 bases, and 6 bases lay in between. CDR3 length: 12 residues. CDR3 loop: CASSLVQNEQYV. In nucleotides, the CDR3 is TGTGCCAGCAGCTTAGTACAGAACGAGCAGTACGTC.

In this sample, this clone turned up once. The CDR3 DNA sequence: TGTGCCAGCACACGGCAGGAGGGTAACTATGGCTACACCTTC. Its translation: CASTRQEGNYGYTF. V and J are TRBV6-5 and TRBJ1-2; D gene uncertain. Germline CDR1 is MNHEY and CDR2 is SVGAGI. This CDR3 is built from 14 residues. V lost 7 bases and J lost 1, with 13 bases in between.

This clone was seen only a few times. The chain employs TRBV18 and TRBJ1-6; 7 nucleotides match TRBD1. Germline V gene sequence: CDR1 KGHSH, CDR2 LQKENI. This CDR3 region has 16 residues. Unmatched junction bases numbered 6, after V lost 3 bases and J lost 4 bases. The CDR3 nucleotides are TGTGCCAGCTCACCGGCCGGGACAGCTTATAATTCACCCCTCCACTTT. It codes for CASSPAGTAYNSPLHF.

The chain employs TRBV2 and TRBJ2-2; no clear D gene. Germline V gives CDR1 SNHLY, CDR2 FYNNEI. This CDR3 is 16 amino acids long. Trimming left V 2 bases short and J 0 bases short, with 10 bases between. DNA of the CDR3: TGTGCCAGCAGTGAACAAGGCGGAACGAACACCGGGGAGCTGTTTTTT. It codes for CASSEQGGTNTGELFF.

The V call is TRBV7-9, the J call TRBJ2-7; D is possibly TRBD1 (6 bases). This CDR3 spans 15 amino acids. V lost 4 bases and J 3 bases, leaving 16 bases between the germline ends. The germline gives CDR1 SEHNR, CDR2 FQNEAQ (reference sequence). The CDR3, as DNA: TGTGCCAGCAGCTCCTCAACAGGGTTTGGCTACGAGCAGTACTTC. It yields the protein CASSSSTGFGYEQYF.

This clone was seen a single time. The V and J genes are TRBV7-2 and TRBJ2-5; tentative D call: TRBD2 (6 bases). The V gene's germline CDR1 is SGHTA and CDR2 FQGNSA. V gave up 2 bases and J gave up 7 bases, with 17 bases separating them. CDR3 length: 15 residues. The CDR3 loop is CASSLSTTRWATQYF. In nucleotides, the CDR3 is TGTGCCAGCAGCTTATCTACGACTAGGTGGGCGACCCAGTACTTC.

V and J are TRBV27 and TRBJ2-7; D perhaps matches TRBD1 (6 bases). The CDR3 covers 15 residues. Germline assignment: CDR1 MNHEY and CDR2 SMNVEV (reference sequence). Trimming removed 0 bases from V and 3 bases from J, with 12 bases in between. In DNA, the CDR3 is TGTGCCAGCAGTTTATCCGCAACAGGGAACTACGAGCAGTACTTC. This gives the protein CASSLSATGNYEQYF.

V usage is TRBV7-8 and J usage is TRBJ2-7; TRBD1 agrees at 10 bases. Germline values: CDR1 SGHVS, CDR2 FQNEAQ. The V segment lost 1 base and the J segment 4 bases; nucleotides outside the gene matches: 4. The length of the CDR3 is 15 residues. CDR3 nucleotides: TGTGCCAGCAGCTTAGTGGGGACAGGGGTATACGAGCAGTACTTC. Translating it yields CASSLVGTGVYEQYF.

The chain has TRBV3-1 (or the pseudogene TRBV3-2) and TRBJ1-3; D gene uncertain. Looked up from germline, CDR1 is LGHDT and CDR2 is YNNKEL (reference sequence). Deletions cut 4 bases from V and 1 base from J, with 2 bases between. This CDR3 contains 12 residues. CDR3 protein: CASSPSGNTIYF. The CDR3 DNA reads as TGTGCCAGCAGCCCGTCTGGAAACACCATATATTTT.

This clone appeared a few times. The J gene is TRBJ2-7, the V gene TRBV29-1; D is unclear. The length of the CDR3 is 9 residues. V shed 7 bases and J shed 2 bases, with 3 bases lying between them. Germline loops: CDR1 SQVTM, CDR2 ANQGSEA. CDR3 nucleotides: TGCAGCGGCGCCTACGAGCAGTACGTC. This translates into CSGAYEQYV.

CDR3 sequence (DNA): TGTGCCAGCAGCCAAGCAGGTTTCACTGAAGCTTTCTTT. This codes for CASSQAGFTEAFF. The chain joins TRBV14 to TRBJ1-1; D is ambiguous. The ends were cut back, 1 base at V and 4 bases at J, with 7 bases in the middle. Germline V gene sequence: CDR1 SGHDN, CDR2 FVKESK. The CDR3 runs to 13 residues.

The CDR3: CASSEDRRATNEKLFF. CDR3 DNA sequence: TGTGCCAGCAGCGAGGACAGGAGGGCAACTAATGAAAAACTGTTTTTT. This chain connects TRBV5-6 to TRBJ1-4; TRBD1 agrees at 7 bases. The CDR3 is 16 residues long. Losses at the gene ends were 4 bases for V and 0 bases for J; bases not matched to a gene: 6. In germline, CDR1 is SGHDT, CDR2 YYEEEE.

The chain uses TRBV19 and TRBJ1-2; 9 bases align to TRBD1. The CDR3 runs to 18 residues. The V gene end was trimmed by 3 bases and the J gene end by 7 bases; junction bases not matched to a gene: 18. Germline V CDR1 and CDR2: LNHDA, SQIVND (reference sequence). In nucleotides, the CDR3 is TGTGCCAGTAGTATTTTGGGACAGGGACGCCTAAAAGACCTTGGCTACACCTTC. Amino acid sequence: CASSILGQGRLKDLGYTF.

As concerns this clone: Mismatch with germline at one junction end may stem from a read error. The genes are TRBV29-1 and TRBJ2-2; the match to TRBD2 covers 14 bases. The germline CDR1 and CDR2 sequences are SQVTM and ANQGSEA. There are 17 residues in the CDR3. The CDR3, as DNA: TGCAGCGTTAAAGACGGACTAGCGGGAGGGAACACCGGGGAGCTGTTTTTT. Translation: CSVKDGLAGGNTGELFF.

V gene TRBV15 combines with J gene TRBJ2-5; 9 bases agree with TRBD1. This CDR3 comprises 16 residues. V lost 2 bases and J lost 4; bases outside the gene matches: 8. Germline CDR1 is LNHNV and CDR2 is YYDKDF (reference sequence). The CDR3 here is CATSRSGQGTRETQYF. The CDR3 region has the DNA TGTGCCACCAGCAGATCAGGACAGGGGACAAGAGAGACCCAGTACTTC.

This chain joins TRBV5-4 and TRBJ2-3, with TRBD2 matching 7 bases. The CDR3 covers 16 residues. Germline-derived CDR1 and CDR2 are SGHNT and YYREEE (reference sequence). V was clipped by 1 base and J by 0 bases; unmatched bases: 5. CDR3 sequence (DNA): TGTGCCAGCAGCTTGAGCGGGACGTCTAGCACAGATACGCAGTATTTT. Translated: CASSLSGTSSTDTQYF.

This clone came up once. The chain employs TRBV5-6 and TRBJ2-3; 10 bases align to TRBD1. V lost 2 bases, J lost 5 bases, and 14 bases stayed unmatched. The CDR3 runs to 18 residues. Germline assignment: CDR1 SGHDT and CDR2 YYEEEE. CDR3 sequence: CASSFFASTGGVKDTQYF. The CDR3 nucleotides are TGTGCCAGCAGCTTTTTCGCCTCGACAGGGGGCGTAAAAGATACGCAGTATTTT.

The rearrangement uses TRBV7-2 and TRBJ2-7, with D maybe TRBD2 (7 bases). The ends were cut back, 6 bases at V and 7 bases at J, with 25 bases in the middle. This CDR3 comprises 16 residues. The germline gives CDR1 SGHTA, CDR2 FQGNSA. CDR3 sequence: CASSSPGGLGRLEQYV. The CDR3 DNA is TGTGCCAGCAGTTCCCCGGGGGGCTTGGGTCGCCTGGAGCAGTACGTC.

The J gene is TRBJ1-3, the V gene TRBV3-1 (or the pseudogene TRBV3-2); D remains unclear. This CDR3 has 17 residues. V lost 0 bases and J 1 base, leaving 13 bases between the germline ends. Per the germline V gene, CDR1 is LGHDT and CDR2 is YNNKEL (reference sequence). The CDR3 region has the DNA TGTGCCAGCAGCCAAGATGTAGCAGTTCTATCTGGAAACACCATATATTTT. It yields the protein CASSQDVAVLSGNTIYF.

V usage is TRBV2 and J usage is TRBJ1-4, with TRBD1 as a possible D gene (6 bases). Trimming took 6 bases from V and 6 from J, leaving 11 bases between them. Germline CDR1 reads SNHLY; CDR2 reads FYNNEI. This CDR3 is 13 amino acids long. The CDR3, as DNA: TGTGCCAGCAGGTACCGACAGGATGAAAAACTGTTTTTT. It is translated as CASRYRQDEKLFF.

This chain uses TRBV19 with TRBJ1-3, with TRBD1 matching 7 bases. The CDR3 has 19 amino acids. Germline CDR1 is LNHDA and CDR2 is SQIVND (reference sequence). After removal of 3 bases from V and 0 bases from J, the junction contained 14 bases not matched to a gene. The CDR3 region is CASSISRGRLFGSGNTIYF. CDR3 DNA: TGTGCCAGTAGTATTAGTAGGGGGCGGTTGTTCGGCTCTGGAAACACCATATATTTT.